Listed below are T cell receptor beta chains from one sample, sequenced in a study of T cell changes during pregnancy in multiple sclerosis. The table came from immunoSEQ multiplex PCR; TCRdb's copy has only in-frame clones and leaves some out. The table includes roughly 30,000 clones, 89% detected once. The source material was CD8+ T cells from peripheral blood mononuclear cells, sampled in the first trimester of pregnancy. These receptors all come from a female donor with multiple sclerosis, enrolled in a pregnancy study. The CDR3 runs from the conserved cysteine through the conserved F or W. The D gene is left open where the match is weak.

TRBD1	TRBV2	TRBJ2-1	14	CASSPVTGANEQFF
.	TRBV27	TRBJ2-7	14	CATTPRQGLHEQYF
TRBD2	TRBV6-5	TRBJ2-3	15	CASSYVQGGTDTQYF
.	TRBV2	TRBJ1-5	16	CASSEGQGMYNQPQHF
TRBD2	TRBV2	TRBJ2-1	14	CASSDLAGDNEQFF
TRBD1	TRBV7-2	TRBJ1-3	15	CASSSGQGSGNTIYF
.	TRBV30	TRBJ2-7	13	CAWTTRERNEQYF
TRBD2	TRBV4-1	TRBJ2-7	16	CASSQDILAGSGEQYF
.	TRBV19	TRBJ1-1	17	CASSIRPGTYMNTEAFF
TRBD1	TRBV10-3	TRBJ2-1	14	CAISEEQGINEQFF
TRBD2	TRBV12-5	TRBJ2-3	18	CASGLVRASGGIMDTQYF
.	TRBV7-9	TRBJ2-7	13	CASSRSGPLMQYF
.	TRBV11-2	TRBJ1-2	16	CASSLVPRGFLDGYTF
.	TRBV5-1	TRBJ2-3	14	CASSGGTDLDTQYF
.	TRBV7-9	TRBJ2-7	14	CASSRDIPPKCANF